What follows is one T cell receptor (beta chain) and its context. Its matching antigen is unknown. Germline V CDR1 and CDR2: MNHEY, SVGAGI. Deletions cut 5 bases from V and 2 bases from J, with 5 bases between. The CDR3 covers 12 residues. These data belong to a study of graft-versus-host responses after intestinal transplantation. Study-level information: All of the recipients had induction that used anti-thymocyte globulin, then tacrolimus and steroids for roughly three years.

Sequencing used immunoSEQ multiplex PCR; TCRdb keeps in-frame clones, though not all of them. The sample has around 89,000 clones; 85% to 95% are singletons. This chain connects TRBV6-5 to TRBJ2-3, with D unresolved. The source is a human donor who was the organ donor for an intestinal transplant. Source: unstimulated CD8+ T cells sorted from spleen or lymph node cells, taken before transplant. This CDR3 reads CASSPHTDTQYF. DNA of the CDR3: TGTGCCAGCAGTCCACACACAGATACGCAGTATTTT.